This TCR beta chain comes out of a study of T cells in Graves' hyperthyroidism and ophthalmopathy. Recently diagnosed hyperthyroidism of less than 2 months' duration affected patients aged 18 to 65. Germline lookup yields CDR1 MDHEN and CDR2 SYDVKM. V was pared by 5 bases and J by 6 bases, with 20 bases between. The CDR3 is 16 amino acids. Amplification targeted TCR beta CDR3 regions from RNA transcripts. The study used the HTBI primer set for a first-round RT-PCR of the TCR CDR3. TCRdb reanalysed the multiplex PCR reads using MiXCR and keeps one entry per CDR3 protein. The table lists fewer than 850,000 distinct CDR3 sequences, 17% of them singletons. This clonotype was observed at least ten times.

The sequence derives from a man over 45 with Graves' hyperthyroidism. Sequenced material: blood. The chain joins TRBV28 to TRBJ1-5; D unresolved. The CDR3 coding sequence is TGTGCCAGCAGTCTACGCGAGAGGCCTGCAGGTCAGCCCCAGCATTTT. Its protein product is CASSLRERPAGQPQHF.